This section outlines one T cell receptor (beta chain) sequence together with its context. This sample is drawn from a study of CD8 T cells in Susac syndrome. Negative magnetic isolation gave CD8+ and CD4+ cells; FACS enriched CD8+ TEMRA. An amount of RNA that ranged from 0.5 to 1 ug was reverse transcribed with random hexamers. TCRdb re-derived calls from the immunoSEQ multiplex PCR reads in MiXCR, one entry per CDR3 protein. This sample carries 150,000 to 200,000 distinct CDR3 sequences, around 94% of them seen once, and the ten largest clones take under 0.15%. CDR3 length equals 16 residues. With V trimmed by 6 bases and J by 3 bases, 7 bases remained unmatched.

Sequencing was carried out using CD4+ T cells from PBMCs. The chain joins TRBV12-3 or TRBV12-4 to TRBJ2-7, with 14 positions matching TRBD2. The sequence was obtained from a human donor in good health. In nucleotides, the CDR3 is TGTGCCAGCAGGGGAGGGACTAGCGGGAGAGGCTACGAGCAGTACTTC. This translates into CASRGGTSGRGYEQYF.